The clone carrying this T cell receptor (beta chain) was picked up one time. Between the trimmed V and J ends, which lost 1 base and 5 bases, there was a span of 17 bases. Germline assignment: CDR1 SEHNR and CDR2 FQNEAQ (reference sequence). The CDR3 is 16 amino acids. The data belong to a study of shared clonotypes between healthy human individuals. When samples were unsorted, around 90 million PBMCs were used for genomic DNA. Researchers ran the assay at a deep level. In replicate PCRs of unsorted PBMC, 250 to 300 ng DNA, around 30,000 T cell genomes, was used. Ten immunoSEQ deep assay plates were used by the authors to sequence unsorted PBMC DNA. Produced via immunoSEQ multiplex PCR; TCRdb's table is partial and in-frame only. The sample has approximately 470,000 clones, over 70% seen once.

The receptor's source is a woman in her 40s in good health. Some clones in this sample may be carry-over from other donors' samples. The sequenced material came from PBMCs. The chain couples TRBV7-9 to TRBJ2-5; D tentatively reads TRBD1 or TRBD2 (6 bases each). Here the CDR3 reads CASSLGEGGLPETQYF. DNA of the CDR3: TGTGCCAGCAGCTTAGGCGAGGGGGGCCTGCCCGAGACCCAGTACTTC. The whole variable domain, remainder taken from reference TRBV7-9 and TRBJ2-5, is DTGVSQNPRHKITKRGQNVTFRCDPISEHNRLYWYRQTLGQGPEFLTYFQNEAQLEKSRLLSDRFSAERPKGSFSTLEIQRTEQGDSAMYLCASSLGEGGLPETQYFGPGTRLLVL.